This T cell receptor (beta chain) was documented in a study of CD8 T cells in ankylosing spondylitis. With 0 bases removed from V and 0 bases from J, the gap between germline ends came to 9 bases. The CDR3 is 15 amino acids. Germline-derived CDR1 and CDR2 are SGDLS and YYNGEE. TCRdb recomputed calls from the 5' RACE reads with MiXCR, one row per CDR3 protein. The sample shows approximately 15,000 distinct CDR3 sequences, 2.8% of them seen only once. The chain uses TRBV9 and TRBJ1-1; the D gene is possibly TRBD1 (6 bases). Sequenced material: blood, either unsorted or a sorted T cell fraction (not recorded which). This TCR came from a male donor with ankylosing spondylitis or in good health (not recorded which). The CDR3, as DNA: TGTGCCAGCAGCGTAGGGACAGCCATGAACACTGAAGCTTTCTTT. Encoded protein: CASSVGTAMNTEAFF.